This entry is about one T cell receptor (beta chain). Its antigen remains unidentified. Sequencing used immunoSEQ multiplex PCR; TCRdb keeps in-frame clones, though not all of them. The table has around 330,000 clones, around 66% seen once; the top ten hold roughly 6%. V was clipped by 7 bases and J by 3 bases; unmatched bases: 11. Germline V gene sequence: CDR1 SGHAT, CDR2 FQNNGV. The CDR3 extends over 15 amino acids. This sample stems from a study of cytotoxic CD8 clonotypes in ibrutinib-treated CLL. Across the whole study: Once patients had received a median about twelve months of treatment, range 6 to 36, response samples were obtained. Findings of the study overall: Clonality grew at ibrutinib response; at progression, it decreased back toward baseline. Clonality (at baseline) was higher than in age-matched healthy donors and tracked circulating CD8+ T-cell counts. Samples from sustained-remission and progressing patients were taken at different times.

The chain is built from TRBV11-2 and TRBJ2-5, with 7 nucleotides matching TRBD1. The source material was PBMCs, sampled after 36 months of ibrutinib treatment. This TCR was sampled from a human donor with chronic lymphocytic leukemia. Here the CDR3 reads CASKALGGGKETQYF. The CDR3 nucleotides read TGTGCCAGCAAAGCCTTAGGGGGCGGAAAAGAGACCCAGTACTTC.